This is a list of T cell receptor beta chains from one sample in a study of blood T cell repertoires in COVID-19. Sequencing used immunoSEQ multiplex PCR; TCRdb keeps in-frame clones, though not all of them. The sample yields 90,000 to 120,000 clones, 80% to 90% seen once. Sequenced input: peripheral blood. Receptors originate from a man aged 40-49 years with active or convalescent COVID-19. The CDR3 runs from the conserved cysteine through the conserved F or W. The D gene is left open where the match is weak. Size is stated for part of the rows, as once, few or many counts, or as a class when the clone is expanded.

d_call,v_call,clone_size,j_call,cdr3_aa,cdr3_nt
.,TRBV2,.,TRBJ2-4,CASSGQGWAKNIQYF,TGTGCCAGCAGTGGGCAGGGATGGGCCAAAAACATTCAGTACTTC
TRBD1,TRBV30,few,TRBJ1-1,CAWSATWGQANTEAFF,TGTGCCTGGAGTGCAACCTGGGGACAGGCGAACACTGAAGCTTTCTTT
.,TRBV20-1,.,TRBJ1-2,CSASPYGYTF,TGCAGTGCTTCCCCATATGGCTACACCTTC
.,TRBV7-9,few,TRBJ2-7,CASSIQGVSYEQYF,TGTGCCAGCAGTATCCAGGGCGTATCCTACGAGCAGTACTTC
TRBD1,TRBV6-4,once,TRBJ1-1,CASRRTGEGYTEAFF,TGTGCCAGCAGACGGACAGGGGAGGGGTACACTGAAGCTTTCTTT
.,TRBV30,.,TRBJ1-2,CAWSSEGRYGYTF,TGTGCCTGGAGTTCGGAGGGGAGATATGGCTACACCTTC
.,TRBV5-1,once,TRBJ2-3,CASSPGNGGVDTQYF,TGCGCCAGCAGCCCCGGGAATGGTGGCGTGGATACGCAGTATTTT
TRBD2,TRBV9,.,TRBJ2-3,CASSVASSGSRLDTQYF,TGTGCCAGCAGCGTAGCGTCTAGCGGGAGTCGGCTAGATACGCAGTATTTT
.,TRBV19,.,TRBJ1-3,CASSLQSGNTIYF,TGTGCCAGTAGTCTTCAGTCTGGAAACACCATATATTTT
.,TRBV28,.,TRBJ2-7,CASYRVSYEQYF,TGTGCCAGCTACAGGGTTTCCTACGAGCAGTACTTC
.,TRBV7-2,once,TRBJ1-2,CASSLAGGLPHYGYTF,TGTGCCAGCAGCTTAGCGGGGGGTCTGCCTCACTATGGCTACACCTTC
.,TRBV28,.,TRBJ2-3,CAIQGFLTDTQYF,TGTGCCATCCAGGGGTTTTTGACAGATACGCAGTATTTT
.,TRBV6-4,.,TRBJ2-7,CASSPRVHEQYF,TGTGCCAGCAGTCCCAGGGTCCACGAGCAGTACTTC
TRBD1,TRBV20-1,.,TRBJ1-5,CSANDRGLQAQHF,TGCAGTGCTAATGACAGGGGCCTTCAGGCCCAGCATTTT
.,TRBV18,.,TRBJ2-7,CASRGQNYEQYF,TGTGCCAGCCGCGGACAGAACTACGAGCAGTACTTC
TRBD2,TRBV5-1,.,TRBJ2-1,CASNHRGESSYNEQFF,TGCGCCAGCAACCACCGGGGGGAGAGCTCCTACAATGAGCAGTTCTTC
.,TRBV5-4,.,TRBJ1-2,CASSSQRGAGNYGYTF,TGTGCCAGCAGCTCCCAACGGGGGGCGGGAAACTATGGCTACACCTTC
.,TRBV5-1,.,TRBJ2-1,CASSLEVVGGYNEQFF,TGCGCCAGCAGCTTGGAGGTTGTGGGAGGATACAATGAGCAGTTCTTC
.,TRBV18,.,TRBJ2-6,CASSPRQGGTGANVLTF,TGTGCCAGCTCACCTCGACAGGGAGGTACTGGGGCCAACGTCCTGACTTTC
TRBD1,TRBV7-9,.,TRBJ2-7,CASSTRQGEYEQYF,TGTGCCAGCAGCACCAGACAGGGGGAGTACGAGCAGTACTTC
TRBD1,TRBV11-1,.,TRBJ2-3,CASSFEGQTSTDTQYF,TGTGCCAGCAGCTTCGAGGGACAGACTAGCACAGATACGCAGTATTTT
.,TRBV7-2,.,TRBJ1-5,CASSLYVSGMQPQHF,TGTGCCAGCAGCTTATATGTTTCAGGGATGCAGCCCCAGCATTTT
TRBD1,TRBV19,.,TRBJ2-2,CASSTHRGTGELFF,TGTGCCAGTAGTACCCACAGGGGGACAGGGGAGCTGTTTTTT
.,TRBV30,.,TRBJ2-5,CAWSVLGGETQYF,TGTGCCTGGAGTGTACTGGGCGGGGAGACCCAGTACTTC
TRBD1,TRBV14,.,TRBJ2-5,CASSRGQGKPSQETQYF,TGTGCCAGCAGCCGCGGACAGGGGAAACCCTCCCAAGAGACCCAGTACTTC
.,TRBV6-2/TRBV6-3,.,TRBJ1-5,CASSYLSRGRNSNQPQHF,TGTGCCAGCAGTTACCTGTCGCGGGGACGGAATAGCAATCAGCCCCAGCATTTT
.,TRBV28,.,TRBJ2-2,CASSPPTGSGGHTGELFF,TGTGCCAGCAGCCCACCCACAGGGAGTGGGGGTCATACCGGGGAGCTGTTTTTT
TRBD2,TRBV27,.,TRBJ2-5,CASSSRLRGGETQYF,TGTGCCAGCAGTTCCAGACTCCGGGGGGGGGAGACCCAGTACTTC
.,TRBV7-9,.,TRBJ2-3,CASTLSGLSTDTQYF,TGTGCCAGCACCCTTAGCGGACTTAGCACAGATACGCAGTATTTT
.,TRBV7-2,.,TRBJ1-3,CASSPEAGANSGNTIYF,TGTGCCAGCAGCCCAGAGGCAGGGGCAAACTCTGGAAACACCATATATTTT
TRBD2,TRBV27,.,TRBJ2-1,CASSLDRPGTSGRSMQFF,TGTGCCAGCAGTTTAGACAGGCCCGGGACTAGCGGGAGATCAATGCAGTTCTTC
TRBD1,TRBV28,.,TRBJ1-2,CASSPQGARGYTF,TGTGCCAGCAGTCCACAGGGGGCGCGGGGCTACACCTTC
TRBD2,TRBV28,.,TRBJ2-3,CASSFSRTSGGGTDTQYF,TGTGCCAGCAGTTTTTCTCGGACTAGCGGGGGTGGCACAGATACGCAGTATTTT
TRBD2,TRBV19,.,TRBJ2-7,CASSQGREGEQYF,TGTGCCAGTAGTCAAGGCAGGGAGGGCGAGCAGTACTTC
.,TRBV12-3/TRBV12-4,.,TRBJ2-3,CASSTTRRGQYF,TGTGCCAGCAGTACGACCCGGAGGGGGCAGTATTTT
TRBD1,TRBV19,.,TRBJ2-6,CASSMSGQGFSGANVLTF,TGTGCCAGTAGTATGTCGGGACAGGGGTTCTCTGGGGCCAACGTCCTGACTTTC
.,TRBV24-1,.,TRBJ1-2,CATSDLYNGYTF,TGTGCCACCAGTGATTTATATAATGGCTACACCTTC
TRBD2,TRBV4-3,.,TRBJ2-1,CASSQDLGGTGSYNEQFF,TGCGCCAGCAGCCAAGATTTGGGGGGGACTGGCTCCTACAATGAGCAGTTCTTC
TRBD2,TRBV5-1,.,TRBJ2-3,CASSLGLAGSTDTQYF,TGCGCCAGCAGCTTGGGGTTAGCGGGATCGACAGATACGCAGTATTTT
.,TRBV5-1,.,TRBJ2-3,CASSRVGLNTDTQYF,TGCGCCAGCAGCCGGGTCGGACTTAACACAGATACGCAGTATTTT
TRBD2,TRBV27,.,TRBJ2-1,CASSGRSGRAPVRQFF,TGTGCCAGCAGTGGACGGAGCGGGAGGGCCCCTGTAAGGCAGTTCTTC
TRBD1,TRBV5-4,.,TRBJ2-1,CASSLGGQSHYNEQFF,TGTGCCAGCAGCTTGGGGGGACAGTCCCACTACAATGAGCAGTTCTTC
.,TRBV3-1/TRBV3-2,.,TRBJ1-1,CASSAQQVSTEAFF,TGTGCCAGCAGCGCCCAACAGGTTTCCACTGAAGCTTTCTTT
.,TRBV19,few,TRBJ2-3,CASSKQITDTQYF,TGTGCCAGTAGTAAACAGATAACAGATACGCAGTATTTT